A single sample gave rise to the 5 T cell receptor beta chains below, sequenced in a study of shared clonotypes between healthy human individuals. Repertoires were generated with immunoSEQ multiplex PCR, while TCRdb's copy carries only in-frame clones and drops some. The sample records millions of clones, approximately 93% being singletons. The sample comprised naive CD4+ T cells from PBMCs. As for subset: CD45RA+ positively selected. The source of these receptors is a man in his late teens or twenties in good health. Some clones in this sample may be carry-over from other donors' samples.

The CDR3 spells CSVRDRDSYEQYF. The CDR3 DNA is TGCAGCGTAAGGGACAGGGACTCCTACGAGCAGTACTTC. The chain joins TRBV29-1 to TRBJ2-7; TRBD1 matches at 9 bases. The CDR3 covers 13 residues. Germline V gene lookup returns CDR1 SQVTM and CDR2 ANQGSEA. The trim removed 6 bases at V and 0 bases at J, leaving 3 bases unmatched.

The chain joins TRBV6-6 to TRBJ1-4; D may be TRBD1 (5 bases). CDR1 is MNHNY, CDR2 SVGAGI, per germline (reference sequence). There are 14 residues in the CDR3. Trimming took 2 bases from V and 6 from J, leaving 10 bases between them. CDR3 nucleotide sequence: TGTGCCAGCAGTTACGCGCAGGGAGATGAAAAACTGTTTTTT. Amino acid sequence: CASSYAQGDEKLFF.

This chain joins TRBV5-1 and TRBJ1-1, with 9 bases lining up with TRBD1. V shed 7 bases, J shed 7 bases, and the junction held 8 bases outside the gene matches. CDR3 size: 13 residues. Per the germline V gene, CDR1 is SGHRS and CDR2 is YFSETQ. CDR3 sequence: CASGPGQGFEAFF. The CDR3 nucleotides read TGCGCCAGCGGGCCGGGACAGGGCTTTGAAGCTTTCTTT.

The chain carries TRBV9 and TRBJ2-5; possibly TRBD2 for D (6 bases). Trimming cost V 3 bases and J 5 bases, with 11 bases left between them. The CDR3 extends over 13 amino acids. Germline CDR1 SGDLS, CDR2 YYNGEE. CDR3 sequence reads: CASSGGGFETQYF. Here the CDR3 DNA reads TGTGCCAGCAGCGGGGGAGGATTCGAGACCCAGTACTTC. The variable domain in full, with the rest retrieved from reference TRBV9 and TRBJ2-5, is DSGVTQTPKHLITATGQRVTLRCSPRSGDLSVYWYQQSLDQGLQFLIQYYNGEERAKGNILERFSAQQFPDLHSELNLSSLELGDSALYFCASSGGGFETQYFGPGTRLLVL.

This chain uses TRBV29-1 with TRBJ1-2; unclear D gene. Germline lookup yields CDR1 SQVTM and CDR2 ANQGSEA. The CDR3 runs 16 residues. With 0 bases removed from V and 0 bases from J, the gap between germline ends came to 14 bases. CDR3 DNA sequence: TGCAGCGTTGAAGATCTTGCAAGATGGTCTAACTATGGCTACACCTTC. Its translation is CSVEDLARWSNYGYTF. Complete variable domain (other parts from reference TRBV29-1 and TRBJ1-2): SAVISQKPSRDICQRGTSLTIQCQVDSQVTMMFWYRQQPGQSLTLIATANQGSEATYESGFVIDKFPISRPNLTFSTLTVSNMSPEDSSIYLCSVEDLARWSNYGYTFGSGTRLTVV.